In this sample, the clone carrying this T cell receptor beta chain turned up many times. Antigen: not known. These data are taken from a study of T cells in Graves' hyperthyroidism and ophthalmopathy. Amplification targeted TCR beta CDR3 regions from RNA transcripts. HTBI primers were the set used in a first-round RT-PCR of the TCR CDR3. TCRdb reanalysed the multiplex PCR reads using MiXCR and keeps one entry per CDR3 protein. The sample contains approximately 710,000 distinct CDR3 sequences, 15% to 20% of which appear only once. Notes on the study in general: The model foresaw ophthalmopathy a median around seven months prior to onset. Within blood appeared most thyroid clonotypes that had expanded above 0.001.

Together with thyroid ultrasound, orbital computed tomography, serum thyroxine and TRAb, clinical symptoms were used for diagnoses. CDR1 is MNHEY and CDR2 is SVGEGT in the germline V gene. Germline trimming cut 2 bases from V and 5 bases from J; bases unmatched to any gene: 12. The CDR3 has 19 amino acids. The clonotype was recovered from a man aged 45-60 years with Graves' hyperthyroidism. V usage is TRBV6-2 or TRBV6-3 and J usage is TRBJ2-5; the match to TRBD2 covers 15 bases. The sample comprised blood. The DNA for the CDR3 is TGTGCCAGCAGTTACGGACTAGCGGGAGGGTATCAGGAGCGGGAGACCCAGTACTTC. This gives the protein CASSYGLAGGYQERETQYF.